This record covers a single T cell receptor (beta chain). Its antigen is not identified. The data derive from a study of Ad26.COV2.S vaccination and SARS-CoV-2 variants. Per the germline V gene, CDR1 is LGHNA and CDR2 is YSLEER. V dropped 1 base and J dropped 1 base, with 19 bases sitting between them. This CDR3 is built from 18 residues. Points from the study as a whole: Overall T cell responses may have been underestimated by the analyses of TCR breadth and depth. Vaccine and placebo recipients had comparable breadth of non-spike TCRs.

The table came from immunoSEQ multiplex PCR; TCRdb's copy has only in-frame clones and leaves some out. Of under 550,000 clones detected, 80% to 95% appear once; the ten largest clones hold more than 9%. Noted treatment: approximately 18 received Ad26.COV2.S at low or high dose, single or two shots; a few received placebo; per-sample allocation not given. Collection of the samples took place on day 63 after the first injection of vaccine or placebo. Ad26.COV2.S expressed prefusion-stabilized spike from the original Wuhan strain. This chain uses TRBV4-3 with TRBJ1-2, with D possibly matching TRBD1 (5 bases). Sequencing used peripheral blood, obtained in a trial of Ad26.COV2.S vaccine versus placebo. The clonotype comes from a person between 18 and 59 years old who received the Ad26.COV2.S COVID-19 vaccine or a placebo. The DNA for the CDR3 is TGCGCCAGCAGCCAAGTCTACACGGGGACGGTGTTTAACTATGGCTACACCTTC. It specifies CASSQVYTGTVFNYGYTF.